What follows describes a single T cell receptor (beta chain). Roughly 0.45 to 1 ug RNA was reverse transcribed with random hexamers. TCRdb ran MiXCR on the immunoSEQ multiplex PCR reads and lists one entry per CDR3 protein. The sample consists of fewer than 350,000 distinct CDR3 sequences, 85% of them appearing once. While CD8+ and CD4+ T cells were isolated negatively, TEMRA cells were enriched by FACS. This sample stems from a study of CD8 T cells in Susac syndrome. This CDR3 is 14 amino acids long. Germline V gene data show CDR1 as SGHTA and CDR2 as FQGNSA. V gave up 0 bases and J gave up 4 bases, with 10 bases separating them.

The gene calls are TRBV7-2 and TRBJ2-7; D is ambiguous. Sequencing used CD8+ T cells from PBMCs. The TCR originated in a human donor with multiple sclerosis. CDR3 in amino acids: CASSLAEGKYEQYF. The DNA of the CDR3 is TGTGCCAGCAGCTTAGCTGAAGGGAAATACGAGCAGTACTTC.